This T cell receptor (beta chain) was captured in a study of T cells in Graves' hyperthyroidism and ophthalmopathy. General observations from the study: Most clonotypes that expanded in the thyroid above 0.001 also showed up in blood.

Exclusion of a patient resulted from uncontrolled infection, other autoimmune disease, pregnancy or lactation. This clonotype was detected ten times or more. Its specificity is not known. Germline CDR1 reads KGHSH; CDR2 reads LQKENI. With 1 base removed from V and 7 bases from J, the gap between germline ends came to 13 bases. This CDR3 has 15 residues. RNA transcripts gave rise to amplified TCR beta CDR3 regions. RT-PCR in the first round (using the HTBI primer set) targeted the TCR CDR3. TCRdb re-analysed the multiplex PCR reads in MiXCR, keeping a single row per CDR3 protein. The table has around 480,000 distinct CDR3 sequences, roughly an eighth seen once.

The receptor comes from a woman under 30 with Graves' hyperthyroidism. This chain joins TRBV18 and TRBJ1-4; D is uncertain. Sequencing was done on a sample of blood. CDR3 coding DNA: TGTGCCAGCTCACCACGAGAGTCGTGGGGTGAAAAACTGTTTTTT. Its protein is CASSPRESWGEKLFF.